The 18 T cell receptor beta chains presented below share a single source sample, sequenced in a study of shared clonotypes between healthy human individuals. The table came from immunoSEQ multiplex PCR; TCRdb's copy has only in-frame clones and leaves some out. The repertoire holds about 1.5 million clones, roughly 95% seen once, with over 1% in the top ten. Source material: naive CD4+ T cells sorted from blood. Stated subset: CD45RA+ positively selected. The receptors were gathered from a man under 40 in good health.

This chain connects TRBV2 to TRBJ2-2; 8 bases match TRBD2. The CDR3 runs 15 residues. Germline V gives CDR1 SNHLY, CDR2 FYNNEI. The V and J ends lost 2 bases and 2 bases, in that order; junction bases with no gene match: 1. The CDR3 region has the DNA TGTGCCAGCAGTGAACGGGGGGGAAACACCGGGGAGCTGTTTTTT. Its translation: CASSERGGNTGELFF.

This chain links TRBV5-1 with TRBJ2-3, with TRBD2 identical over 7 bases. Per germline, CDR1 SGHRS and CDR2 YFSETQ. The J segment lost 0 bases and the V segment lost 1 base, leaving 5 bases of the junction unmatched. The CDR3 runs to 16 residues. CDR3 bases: TGCGCCAGCAGCTTGAGTGCTAGCGGTAGCACAGATACGCAGTATTTT. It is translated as CASSLSASGSTDTQYF.

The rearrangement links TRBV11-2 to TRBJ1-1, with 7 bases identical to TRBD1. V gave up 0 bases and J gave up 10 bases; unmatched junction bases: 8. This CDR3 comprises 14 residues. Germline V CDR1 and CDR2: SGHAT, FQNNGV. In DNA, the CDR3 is TGTGCCAGCAGCTTAGAAGACAGGGAAGGTCCAGCTTTCTTT. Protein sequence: CASSLEDREGPAFF.

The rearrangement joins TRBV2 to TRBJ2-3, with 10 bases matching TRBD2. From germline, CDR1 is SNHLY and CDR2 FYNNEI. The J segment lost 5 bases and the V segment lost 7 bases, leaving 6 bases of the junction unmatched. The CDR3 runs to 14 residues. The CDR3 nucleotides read TGTGCCAGCAACGGTCCTAGCGGGGGAGATACGCAGTATTTT. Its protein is CASNGPSGGDTQYF.

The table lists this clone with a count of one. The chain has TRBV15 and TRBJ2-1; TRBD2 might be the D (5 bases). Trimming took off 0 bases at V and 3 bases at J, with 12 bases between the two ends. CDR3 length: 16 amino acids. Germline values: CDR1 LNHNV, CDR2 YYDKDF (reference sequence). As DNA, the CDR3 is TGTGCCACCAGCAGAGATCGAGGGAGTGGCTACAATGAGCAGTTCTTC. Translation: CATSRDRGSGYNEQFF.

The CDR3 reads CASSSQVTLNTEAFF. The CDR3 DNA reads as TGTGCCAGCAGTAGCCAAGTTACATTGAACACTGAAGCTTTCTTT. The chain links TRBV28 to TRBJ1-1; D is unresolved. Germline V lookup: CDR1 MDHEN, CDR2 SYDVKM. V was shortened by 5 bases and J by 0 bases, with 13 bases between the two germline ends. CDR3 size: 15 residues.

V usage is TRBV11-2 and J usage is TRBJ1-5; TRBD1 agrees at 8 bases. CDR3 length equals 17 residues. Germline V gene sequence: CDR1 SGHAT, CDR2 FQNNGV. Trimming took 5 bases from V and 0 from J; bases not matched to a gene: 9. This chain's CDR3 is CASSNAVTGVSNQPQHF. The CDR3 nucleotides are TGTGCCAGCAGCAACGCGGTGACAGGGGTTAGCAATCAGCCCCAGCATTTT. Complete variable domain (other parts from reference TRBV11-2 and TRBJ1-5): EAGVAQSPRYKIIEKRQSVAFWCNPISGHATLYWYQQILGQGPKLLIQFQNNGVVDDSQLPKDRFSAERLKGVDSTLKIQPAKLEDSAVYLCASSNAVTGVSNQPQHFGDGTRLSIL.

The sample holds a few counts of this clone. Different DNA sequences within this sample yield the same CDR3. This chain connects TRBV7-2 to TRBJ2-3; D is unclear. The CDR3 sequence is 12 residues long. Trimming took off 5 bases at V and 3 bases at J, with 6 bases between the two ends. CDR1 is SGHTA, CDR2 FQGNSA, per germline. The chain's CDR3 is CASSLSTDTQYF. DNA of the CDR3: TGTGCCAGCAGCCTGTCAACAGATACGCAGTATTTT. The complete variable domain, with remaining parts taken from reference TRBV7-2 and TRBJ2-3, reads GAGVSQSPSNKVTEKGKDVELRCDPISGHTALYWYRQSLGQGLEFLIYFQGNSAPDKSGLPSDRFSAERTGGSVSTLTIQRTQQEDSAVYLCASSLSTDTQYFGPGTRLTVL.

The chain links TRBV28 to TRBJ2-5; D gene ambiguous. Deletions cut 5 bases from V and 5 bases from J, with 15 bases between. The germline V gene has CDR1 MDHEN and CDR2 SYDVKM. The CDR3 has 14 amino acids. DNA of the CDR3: TGTGCCAGCAGTAGAACGCGTGCTGAGGAGACCCAGTACTTC. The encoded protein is CASSRTRAEETQYF.

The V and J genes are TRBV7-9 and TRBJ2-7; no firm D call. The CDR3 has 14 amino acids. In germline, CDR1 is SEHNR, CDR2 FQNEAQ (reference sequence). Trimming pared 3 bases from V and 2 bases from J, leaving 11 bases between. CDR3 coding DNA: TGTGCCAGCAGCTTTATTGGACCAACCTACGAGCAGTACTTC. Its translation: CASSFIGPTYEQYF.

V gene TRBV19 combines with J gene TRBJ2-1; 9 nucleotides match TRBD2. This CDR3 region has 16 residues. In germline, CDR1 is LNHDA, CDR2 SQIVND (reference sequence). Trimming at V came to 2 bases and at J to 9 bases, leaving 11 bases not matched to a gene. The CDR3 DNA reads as TGTGCCAGTAGTATAACGTTAATAGCGGGAGCTCCTGAGCAGTTCTTC. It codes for CASSITLIAGAPEQFF. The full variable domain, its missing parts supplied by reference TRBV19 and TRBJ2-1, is DGGITQSPKYLFRKEGQNVTLSCEQNLNHDAMYWYRQDPGQGLRLIYYSQIVNDFQKGDIAEGYSVSREKKESFPLTVTSAQKNPTAFYLCASSITLIAGAPEQFFGPGTRLTVL.

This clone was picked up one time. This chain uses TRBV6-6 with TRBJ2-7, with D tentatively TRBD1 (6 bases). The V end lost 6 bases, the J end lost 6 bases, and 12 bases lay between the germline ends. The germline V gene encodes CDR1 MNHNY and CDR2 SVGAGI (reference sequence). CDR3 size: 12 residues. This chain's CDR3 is CASSRGTLEQYF. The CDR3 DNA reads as TGTGCCAGCAGCCGAGGGACACTCGAGCAGTACTTC.

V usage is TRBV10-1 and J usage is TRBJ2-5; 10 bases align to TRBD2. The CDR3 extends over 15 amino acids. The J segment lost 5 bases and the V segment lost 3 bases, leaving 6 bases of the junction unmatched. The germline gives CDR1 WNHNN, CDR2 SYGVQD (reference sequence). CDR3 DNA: TGCGCCAGCAGTGATTCTAGCGGGAGTTTTGAGACCCAGTACTTC. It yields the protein CASSDSSGSFETQYF.

CDR3 loop: CAISESRVRDYGYTF. CDR3 DNA sequence: TGTGCCATCAGTGAGTCGCGGGTAAGGGACTATGGCTACACCTTC. This chain connects TRBV10-3 to TRBJ1-2; no reliable D call. Trimming took off 0 bases at V and 3 bases at J, with 11 bases between the two ends. Per the germline V gene, CDR1 is ENHRY and CDR2 is SYGVKD. CDR3 length: 15 residues.

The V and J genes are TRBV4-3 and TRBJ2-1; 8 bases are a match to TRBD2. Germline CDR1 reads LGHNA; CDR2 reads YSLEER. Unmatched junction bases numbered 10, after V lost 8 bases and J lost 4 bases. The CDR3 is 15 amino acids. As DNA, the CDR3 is TGCGCCAGCGCCTCGGGAGGGTCCTATTACAATGAGCAGTTCTTC. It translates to CASASGGSYYNEQFF.

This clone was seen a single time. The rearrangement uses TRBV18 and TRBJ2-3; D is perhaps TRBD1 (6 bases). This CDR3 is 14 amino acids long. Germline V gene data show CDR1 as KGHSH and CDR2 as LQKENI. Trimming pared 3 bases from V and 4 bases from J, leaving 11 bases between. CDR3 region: CASSPSGVSDTQYF. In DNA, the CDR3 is TGTGCCAGCTCACCGTCAGGGGTGTCAGATACGCAGTATTTT.

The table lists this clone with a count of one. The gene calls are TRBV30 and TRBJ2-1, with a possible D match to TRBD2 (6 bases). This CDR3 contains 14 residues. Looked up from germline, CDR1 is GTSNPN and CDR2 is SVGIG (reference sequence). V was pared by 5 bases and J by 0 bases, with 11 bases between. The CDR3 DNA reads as TGTGCCTGGGGAGCCGGGAGCTCCTACAATGAGCAGTTCTTC. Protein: CAWGAGSSYNEQFF.

The DNA of the CDR3 is TGTGCCAGCAGCTTCGATCATGGGAGCAATGAGCAGTTCTTC. Translating it yields CASSFDHGSNEQFF. The gene calls are TRBV7-2 and TRBJ2-1, with a weak D call TRBD2 (5 bases). From germline, CDR1 is SGHTA and CDR2 FQGNSA. This CDR3 has 14 residues. V was trimmed by 3 bases and J by 6 bases, leaving 12 bases between them.